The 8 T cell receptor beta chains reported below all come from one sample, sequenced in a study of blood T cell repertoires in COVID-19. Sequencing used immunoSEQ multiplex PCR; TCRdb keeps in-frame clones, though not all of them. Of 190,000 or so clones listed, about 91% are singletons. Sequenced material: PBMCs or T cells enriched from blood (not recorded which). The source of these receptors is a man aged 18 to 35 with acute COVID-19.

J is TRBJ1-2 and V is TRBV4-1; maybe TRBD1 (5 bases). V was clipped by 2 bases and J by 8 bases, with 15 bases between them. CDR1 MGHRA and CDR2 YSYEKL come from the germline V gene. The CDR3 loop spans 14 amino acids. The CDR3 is CASSQPPGLVGYTF. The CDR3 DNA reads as TGCGCCAGCAGCCAACCCCCGGGACTGGTGGGCTACACCTTC.

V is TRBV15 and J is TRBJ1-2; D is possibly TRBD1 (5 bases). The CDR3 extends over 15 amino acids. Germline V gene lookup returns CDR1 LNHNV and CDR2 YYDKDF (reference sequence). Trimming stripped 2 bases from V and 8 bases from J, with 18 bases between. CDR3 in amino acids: CATSRSDWGVTGYTF. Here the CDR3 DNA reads TGTGCCACCAGCAGATCTGACTGGGGGGTGACCGGCTACACCTTC.

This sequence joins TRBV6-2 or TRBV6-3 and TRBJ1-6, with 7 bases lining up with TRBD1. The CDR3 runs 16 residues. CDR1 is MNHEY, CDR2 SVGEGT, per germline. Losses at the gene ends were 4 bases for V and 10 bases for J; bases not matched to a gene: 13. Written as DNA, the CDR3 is TGTGCCAGCAGTTCCGAACCCCAGGGGGAAGGCTCACCCCTCCACTTT. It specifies CASSSEPQGEGSPLHF.

CDR3 sequence: CASSLGADTEAFF. The CDR3 nucleotides read TGCGCCAGCAGCTTGGGGGCAGACACTGAAGCTTTCTTT. The chain is built from TRBV5-1 and TRBJ1-1; D is undetermined. V lost 0 bases and J lost 3, with 6 bases in between. The germline V gene has CDR1 SGHRS and CDR2 YFSETQ. The CDR3 totals 13 residues.

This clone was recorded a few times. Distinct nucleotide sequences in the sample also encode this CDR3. The CDR3 loop reads CASSPRGRTDTQYF. In DNA form, the CDR3 reads TGTGCCAGCTCTCCCCGCGGGAGAACAGATACGCAGTATTTT. The chain joins TRBV14 to TRBJ2-3; 7 positions agree with TRBD2. V lost 8 bases, J lost 3 bases, and 8 bases stayed unmatched. The CDR3 is made up of 14 amino acids. CDR1 is SGHDN, CDR2 FVKESK, per germline.

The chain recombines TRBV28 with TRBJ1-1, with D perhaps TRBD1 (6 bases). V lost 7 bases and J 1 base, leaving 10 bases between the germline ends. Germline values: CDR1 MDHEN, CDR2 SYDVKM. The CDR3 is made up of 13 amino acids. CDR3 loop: CASILQGNTEAFF. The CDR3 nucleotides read TGTGCCAGCATACTACAGGGGAACACTGAAGCTTTCTTT.

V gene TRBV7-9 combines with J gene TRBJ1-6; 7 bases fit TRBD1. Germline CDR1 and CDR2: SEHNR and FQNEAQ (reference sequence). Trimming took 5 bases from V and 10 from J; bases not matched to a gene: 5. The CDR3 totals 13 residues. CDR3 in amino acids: CASSTTGESPLHF. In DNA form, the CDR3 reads TGTGCCAGCAGCACCACAGGGGAATCACCCCTCCACTTT.

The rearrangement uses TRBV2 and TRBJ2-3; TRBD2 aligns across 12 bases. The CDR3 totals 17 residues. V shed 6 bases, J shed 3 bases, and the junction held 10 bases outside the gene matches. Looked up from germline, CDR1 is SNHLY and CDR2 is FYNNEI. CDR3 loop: CASSLIVTSGRTDTQYF. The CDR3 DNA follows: TGTGCCAGCAGCCTCATCGTGACTAGCGGGAGAACAGATACGCAGTATTTT.